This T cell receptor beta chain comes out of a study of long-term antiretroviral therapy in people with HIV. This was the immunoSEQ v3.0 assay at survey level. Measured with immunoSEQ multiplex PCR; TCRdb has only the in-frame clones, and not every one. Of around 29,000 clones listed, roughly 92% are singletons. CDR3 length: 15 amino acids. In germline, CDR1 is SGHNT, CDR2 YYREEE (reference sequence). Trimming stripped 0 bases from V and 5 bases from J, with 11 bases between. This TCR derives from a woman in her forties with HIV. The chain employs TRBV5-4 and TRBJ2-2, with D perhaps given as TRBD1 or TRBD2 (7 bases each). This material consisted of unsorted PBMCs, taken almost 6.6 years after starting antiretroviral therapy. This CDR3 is CASSLAGGQTGELFF. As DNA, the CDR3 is TGTGCCAGCAGCTTGGCGGGGGGACAGACCGGGGAGCTGTTTTTT.